One sample yielded the 11 T cell receptor beta chains listed below, sequenced in a study of regulatory T cells in long-lasting Graves disease. Arm-PCR with iRepertoire HTBI primers amplified the CDR3 regions for these TCR beta libraries. TCRdb reprocessed the multiplex PCR reads with MiXCR, giving one entry per CDR3 protein. The table has some 600,000 distinct CDR3 sequences, 15% to 20% seen once. Time point: newly diagnosed GD, antithyroid drugs for less than 3 months. Isolated PBMC RNA provided the starting material for the TCR library. These records were also assigned to another study, of T cells in Graves' hyperthyroidism and ophthalmopathy.

The sequences come from peripheral blood mononuclear cells (PBMCs), collected at new diagnosis, from a patient treated with antithyroid drugs. The receptor set was obtained from a man between 18 and 35 years old with Graves disease.

Turning to this clonotype: A read error is possible here, since a much larger clone lies one base away. The chain uses TRBV28 and TRBJ1-5; no definite D call. The CDR3 runs 17 residues. From germline, CDR1 is MDHEN and CDR2 SYDVKM. The ends were cut back, 6 bases at V and 0 bases at J, with 18 bases in the middle. DNA of the CDR3: TGTGCCAGCAGCAAAGCCCGGGTCGGTAATAGCAATCAGCCCCAGCATTTT. This codes for CASSKARVGNSNQPQHF.

This clonotype was seen at least ten times. V usage is TRBV27 and J usage is TRBJ1-1; 7 bases map to TRBD1. Germline V lookup: CDR1 MNHEY, CDR2 SMNVEV (reference sequence). The CDR3 runs 13 residues. V shed 3 bases and J 5 bases; nucleotides not matched to a gene: 3. CDR3 protein: CASSFGGQTEAFF. DNA of the CDR3: TGTGCCAGCAGTTTCGGGGGACAGACTGAAGCTTTCTTT.

This clonotype was recorded at least ten times. The V call is TRBV11-2, the J call TRBJ2-2, with 10 bases lining up with TRBD2. Germline V CDR1 and CDR2: SGHAT, FQNNGV. The J segment lost 1 base and the V segment lost 4 bases, leaving 15 bases of the junction unmatched. This CDR3 is 20 amino acids long. CDR3 region: CASSSYLLLSGRMNTGELFF. CDR3 coding DNA: TGTGCCAGCAGCTCCTACCTCCTTCTTAGCGGGAGGATGAACACCGGGGAGCTGTTTTTT.

The table lists this clonotype with many counts. The J gene is TRBJ1-1, the V gene TRBV7-9, with a possible D match to TRBD1 (6 bases). The CDR3 consists of 14 residues. V lost 0 bases to trimming and J lost 7 bases, with 12 bases between them. Per the germline V gene, CDR1 is SEHNR and CDR2 is FQNEAQ (reference sequence). The CDR3 loop is CASSLAGGADEAFF. The CDR3 DNA follows: TGTGCCAGCAGCTTAGCAGGGGGTGCAGATGAAGCTTTCTTT.

This clonotype showed up many times. The chain joins TRBV30 to TRBJ1-1, with no clear D. CDR3 length equals 15 residues. Germline CDR1 is GTSNPN and CDR2 is SVGIG (reference sequence). V was shortened by 3 bases and J by 0 bases, with 14 bases between the two germline ends. CDR3 region: CAWRRAGHLNTEAFF. In DNA form, the CDR3 reads TGTGCCTGGAGACGGGCCGGGCACCTGAACACTGAAGCTTTCTTT.

This clonotype has at least ten counts. J is TRBJ2-1 and V is TRBV7-2; TRBD2 matches at 14 bases. The CDR3 consists of 17 residues. Germline V gene data show CDR1 as SGHTA and CDR2 as FQGNSA. V shed 5 bases, J shed 0 bases, and the junction held 3 bases outside the gene matches. This CDR3 reads CASSPGTSGSSYNEQFF. The CDR3 coding sequence is TGTGCCAGCAGCCCTGGGACTAGCGGGAGCTCCTACAATGAGCAGTTCTTC.

This clonotype was recorded many times. This chain joins TRBV27 and TRBJ1-1, with no clear D. V lost 0 bases and J lost 0, with 5 bases in between. This CDR3 has 14 residues. CDR1 and CDR2 from the germline V gene are MNHEY and SMNVEV (reference sequence). CDR3 sequence (DNA): TGTGCCAGCAGTTTATCAGATCTGAACACTGAAGCTTTCTTT. Protein: CASSLSDLNTEAFF.

There are many counts of this clonotype. V is TRBV2 and J is TRBJ1-4, with 9 bases aligning to TRBD1. V lost 2 bases, J lost 6 bases, and 4 bases stayed unmatched. Germline V CDR1 and CDR2: SNHLY, FYNNEI. The CDR3 covers 15 residues. CDR3 sequence: CASSEQGTGHEKLFF. The CDR3 DNA is TGTGCCAGCAGTGAACAGGGGACAGGGCATGAAAAACTGTTTTTT.

This clonotype was picked up a small number of times. V usage is TRBV9 and J usage is TRBJ2-5; no clear D gene. V lost 4 bases and J 5 bases, leaving 15 bases between the germline ends. Germline V gene lookup returns CDR1 SGDLS and CDR2 YYNGEE. The CDR3 loop spans 14 amino acids. The CDR3 spells CASSLAEVWETQYF. The CDR3 DNA reads TGTGCCAGCAGCTTAGCTGAGGTCTGGGAGACCCAGTACTTC.

In its sample, this clonotype was seen a few times. The rearrangement uses TRBV4-1 and TRBJ2-7; 10 bases match TRBD1. CDR1 MGHRA and CDR2 YSYEKL come from the germline V gene. The length of the CDR3 is 15 residues. The V gene end was trimmed by 6 bases and the J gene end by 7 bases; junction bases not matched to a gene: 12. The DNA for the CDR3 is TGCGCCAGCAGGGACTTCGGGACAGGGGACTATGAGCAGTACTTC. This translates into CASRDFGTGDYEQYF.

The chain is built from TRBV2 and TRBJ2-1, with D uncertain. There are 15 residues in the CDR3. Trimming took off 2 bases at V and 3 bases at J, with 11 bases between the two ends. CDR1 SNHLY and CDR2 FYNNEI come from the germline V gene. CDR3: CASSESQDGYNEQFF. Written as DNA, the CDR3 is TGTGCCAGCAGTGAATCTCAGGACGGCTACAATGAGCAGTTCTTC. Based on the CDR3 plus reference TRBV2 and TRBJ2-1, the full variable domain is EPEVTQTPSHQVTQMGQEVILRCVPISNHLYFYWYRQILGQKVEFLVSFYNNEISEKSEIFDDQFSVERPDGSNFTLKIRSTKLEDSAMYFCASSESQDGYNEQFFGPGTRLTVL.